Below, 8 T cell receptor beta chains from the same sample are listed, as sequenced in a study of T cell responses to AZD1222 COVID-19 vaccine. Profiled with immunoSEQ multiplex PCR; TCRdb holds only in-frame clones, not every one. The profile shows about 67,000 clones, around 84% of them singletons. The source material was peripheral blood, sampled on day 0 of AZD1222 vaccination. The receptors stem from an adult in good health.

In its sample, this clone was seen once. The J gene is TRBJ2-7, the V gene TRBV10-3, with D perhaps assigned TRBD1 or TRBD2 (6 bases each). Germline loops: CDR1 ENHRY, CDR2 SYGVKD. V lost 7 bases, J lost 7 bases, and 17 bases lay in between. This CDR3 is built from 13 residues. The CDR3, as DNA: TGTGCCATCAAGGGAACGGGGGCTTTAGAGCAGTACTTC. Encoded protein: CAIKGTGALEQYF.

This chain links TRBV9 with TRBJ2-2; 8 bases are shared with TRBD1. There are 13 residues in the CDR3. CDR1 SGDLS and CDR2 YYNGEE come from the germline V gene. Unmatched junction bases numbered 1, after V lost 3 bases and J lost 6 bases. The CDR3 loop reads CASSGTGPGELFF. The CDR3 nucleotides read TGTGCCAGCAGCGGGACAGGGCCCGGGGAGCTGTTTTTT.

The rearrangement uses TRBV6-2 or TRBV6-3 and TRBJ2-1; 7 bases fit TRBD2. Unmatched junction bases numbered 4, after V lost 2 bases and J lost 0 bases. Germline values: CDR1 MNHEY, CDR2 SVGEGT. This CDR3 spans 16 amino acids. CDR3 residues: CASSYRGGTSYNEQFF. The CDR3 DNA reads TGTGCCAGCAGTTACCGCGGGGGAACCTCCTACAATGAGCAGTTCTTC.

The J gene is TRBJ1-3, the V gene TRBV10-1, with D possibly matching TRBD1 (5 bases). The CDR3 consists of 14 residues. Per germline, CDR1 WNHNN and CDR2 SYGVQD (reference sequence). Trimming cost V 0 bases and J 2 bases, with 5 bases left between them. The CDR3 sequence: CASSESGPGNTIYF. The CDR3 DNA reads as TGCGCCAGCAGTGAGTCGGGGCCTGGAAACACCATATATTTT.

In this sample, this clone turned up once. The chain uses TRBV7-3 and TRBJ2-1; 9 nucleotides match TRBD2. The junction had 4 bases not matched to a gene; V was cut back by 5 bases and J by 2 bases. This CDR3 contains 15 residues. Germline lookup yields CDR1 SGHTA and CDR2 FQGTGA. CDR3 nucleotides: TGTGCCAGCAGCCCTAGCGGGACCCCCTACAATGAGCAGTTCTTC. It specifies CASSPSGTPYNEQFF.

The V gene is TRBV4-1, the J gene TRBJ1-3; D gene uncertain. V was clipped by 4 bases and J by 0 bases, with 13 bases between them. The CDR3 has 16 amino acids. Germline CDR1 MGHRA, CDR2 YSYEKL. The CDR3 region is CASSLESDLSGNTIYF. The CDR3 DNA sequence: TGCGCCAGCAGCCTAGAGTCTGACCTCTCTGGAAACACCATATATTTT.

The chain links TRBV21-1 to TRBJ1-3. TRBV21-1 corresponds to a pseudogene. The CDR3 loop spans 16 amino acids. CDR3 region: CASSKEARGSGNTIYF. CDR3 bases: TGTGCCAGCAGCAAAGAGGCGCGAGGATCTGGAAACACCATATATTTT.

The gene calls are TRBV7-9 and TRBJ1-1; D gene uncertain. The CDR3 totals 16 residues. The germline V and J ends were trimmed by 4 bases and 3 bases, with 18 bases remaining between them. Germline CDR1 and CDR2: SEHNR and FQNEAQ (reference sequence). The CDR3 sequence is CASSSTDKGLHTEAFF. The CDR3 region has the DNA TGTGCCAGCAGCTCCACCGACAAAGGACTTCACACTGAAGCTTTCTTT.